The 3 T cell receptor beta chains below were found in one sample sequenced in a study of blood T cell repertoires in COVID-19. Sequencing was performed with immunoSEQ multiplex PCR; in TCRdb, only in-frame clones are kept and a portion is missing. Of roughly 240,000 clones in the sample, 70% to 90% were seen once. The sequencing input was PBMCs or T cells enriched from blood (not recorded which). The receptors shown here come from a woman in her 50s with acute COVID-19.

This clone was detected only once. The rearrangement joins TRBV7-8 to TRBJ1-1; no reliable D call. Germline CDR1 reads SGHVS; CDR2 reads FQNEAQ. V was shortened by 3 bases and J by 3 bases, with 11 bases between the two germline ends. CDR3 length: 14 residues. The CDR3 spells CASSFQRTDTEAFF. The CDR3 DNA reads TGTGCCAGCAGCTTTCAGCGGACGGACACTGAAGCTTTCTTT.

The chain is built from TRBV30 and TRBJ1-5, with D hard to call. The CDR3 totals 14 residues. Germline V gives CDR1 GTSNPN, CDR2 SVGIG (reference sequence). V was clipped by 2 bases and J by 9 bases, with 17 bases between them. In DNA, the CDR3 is TGTGCCTGGAGTTTTGGGAGAGACGGATGGCCCCAGCATTTT. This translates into CAWSFGRDGWPQHF.

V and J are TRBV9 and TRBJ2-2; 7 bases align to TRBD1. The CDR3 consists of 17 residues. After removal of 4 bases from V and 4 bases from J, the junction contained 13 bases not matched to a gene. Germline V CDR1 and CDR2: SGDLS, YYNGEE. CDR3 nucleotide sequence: TGTGCCAGCAGCCCCGGACAGGTCGTCTCTTCCACCGGGGAGCTGTTTTTT. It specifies CASSPGQVVSSTGELFF. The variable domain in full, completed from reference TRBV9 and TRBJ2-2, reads DSGVTQTPKHLITATGQRVTLRCSPRSGDLSVYWYQQSLDQGLQFLIQYYNGEERAKGNILERFSAQQFPDLHSELNLSSLELGDSALYFCASSPGQVVSSTGELFFGEGSRLTVL.